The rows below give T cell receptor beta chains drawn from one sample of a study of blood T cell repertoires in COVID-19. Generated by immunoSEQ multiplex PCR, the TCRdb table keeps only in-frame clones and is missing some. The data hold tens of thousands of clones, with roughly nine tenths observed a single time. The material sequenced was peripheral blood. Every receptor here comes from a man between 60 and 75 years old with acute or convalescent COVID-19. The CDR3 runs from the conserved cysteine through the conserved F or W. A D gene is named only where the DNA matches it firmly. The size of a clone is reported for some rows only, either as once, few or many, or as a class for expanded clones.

cdr3_nt: TGTGCCAGCAGTGACGGACAGAAAACGTTTATAAACACTGAAGCTTTCTTT
cdr3_aa: CASSDGQKTFINTEAFF
j_call: TRBJ1-1
clone_size: -
v_call: TRBV25-1
d_call: -

cdr3_nt: TGTGCCAGCGGGACAGTCCGCAATGAAAAACTGTTTTTT
cdr3_aa: CASGTVRNEKLFF
j_call: TRBJ1-4
clone_size: few
v_call: TRBV6-5
d_call: TRBD1

cdr3_nt: TGTGCCATCAGTGATAGGACAGGCGGCAATCAGCCCCAGCATTTT
cdr3_aa: CAISDRTGGNQPQHF
j_call: TRBJ1-5
clone_size: once
v_call: TRBV10-3
d_call: TRBD1

cdr3_nt: TGTGCCAGCAGCCCGGGTCAGGGTCCCGAGACCCAGTACTTC
cdr3_aa: CASSPGQGPETQYF
j_call: TRBJ2-5
clone_size: -
v_call: TRBV11-2
d_call: -

cdr3_nt: TGTGCCAGCAAACGCCGGGGGGGAGAGACCCAGTACTTC
cdr3_aa: CASKRRGGETQYF
j_call: TRBJ2-5
clone_size: -
v_call: TRBV6-5
d_call: TRBD2

cdr3_nt: TGTGCCAGCAGCGCCAGTGATGGGGCCAACGTCCTGACTTTC
cdr3_aa: CASSASDGANVLTF
j_call: TRBJ2-6
clone_size: -
v_call: TRBV9
d_call: -

cdr3_nt: TGTGCCAGCAGTTACGAGGTGGTAGCTTTCTTT
cdr3_aa: CASSYEVVAFF
j_call: TRBJ1-1
clone_size: -
v_call: TRBV6-6
d_call: -

cdr3_nt: TGTGCCAGCAGTCCCTGGGCGGACAGGGACTACAATGAGCAGTTCTTC
cdr3_aa: CASSPWADRDYNEQFF
j_call: TRBJ2-1
clone_size: -
v_call: TRBV27
d_call: TRBD1

cdr3_nt: TGTGCCAGCCTGAACATGGCTAATGAAAAACTGTTTTTT
cdr3_aa: CASLNMANEKLFF
j_call: TRBJ1-4
clone_size: -
v_call: TRBV6-5
d_call: -

cdr3_nt: TGTGCCAGCAGCCAAGATCCGTCCCGAGAGACCCAGTACTTC
cdr3_aa: CASSQDPSRETQYF
j_call: TRBJ2-5
clone_size: -
v_call: TRBV4-2
d_call: -

cdr3_nt: TGTGCCAGCAGTTCCGGGACAGGGCATAGCAATCAGCCCCAGCATTTT
cdr3_aa: CASSSGTGHSNQPQHF
j_call: TRBJ1-5
clone_size: -
v_call: TRBV2
d_call: TRBD1

cdr3_nt: TGTGCCAGCAGCTTCTATTCCACTAGTTTAGATACGCAGTATTTT
cdr3_aa: CASSFYSTSLDTQYF
j_call: TRBJ2-3
clone_size: -
v_call: TRBV7-9
d_call: -

cdr3_nt: TGTGCCAGCAGTGTCGCCACAGGGGGCAAATCCTACGAGCAGTACTTC
cdr3_aa: CASSVATGGKSYEQYF
j_call: TRBJ2-7
clone_size: -
v_call: TRBV28
d_call: TRBD1

cdr3_nt: TGCAGCGTTGAAGAGGAGGGTGGAACCTACGAGCAGTACTTC
cdr3_aa: CSVEEEGGTYEQYF
j_call: TRBJ2-7
clone_size: -
v_call: TRBV29-1
d_call: -

cdr3_nt: TGTGCCATCAGTCTACAGGAAAACTATGGCTACACCTTC
cdr3_aa: CAISLQENYGYTF
j_call: TRBJ1-2
clone_size: -
v_call: TRBV10-3
d_call: -

cdr3_nt: TGTGCCAGTAGTATAACAGACTCTGGAAACACCATATATTTT
cdr3_aa: CASSITDSGNTIYF
j_call: TRBJ1-3
clone_size: -
v_call: TRBV19
d_call: -

cdr3_nt: TGTGCCAGCAGCCCCCAAGCGGGTACGGAGACCCAGTACTTC
cdr3_aa: CASSPQAGTETQYF
j_call: TRBJ2-5
clone_size: -
v_call: TRBV11-3
d_call: -

cdr3_nt: TGTGCCACCAGCAGCCCCGGGGGGGCTGAAGCTTTCTTT
cdr3_aa: CATSSPGGAEAFF
j_call: TRBJ1-1
clone_size: -
v_call: TRBV15
d_call: -

cdr3_nt: TGTGCCTGTCCCGGGACAGGGGCGCCGGAAAACACTGAAGCTTTCTTT
cdr3_aa: CACPGTGAPENTEAFF
j_call: TRBJ1-1
clone_size: once
v_call: TRBV2
d_call: TRBD1

cdr3_nt: TGTGCCAGCAGCTTCTCCCAGTTAACAGCGAACACCGGGGAGCTGTTTTTT
cdr3_aa: CASSFSQLTANTGELFF
j_call: TRBJ2-2
clone_size: -
v_call: TRBV7-2
d_call: -

cdr3_nt: TGCGCCAGCAGCCTATCAGGACTCGCCCGTGAAAAACTGTTTTTT
cdr3_aa: CASSLSGLAREKLFF
j_call: TRBJ1-4
clone_size: -
v_call: TRBV5-1
d_call: -

cdr3_nt: TGTGCCAGCACCTTAGCGGGAGGGGGTTATGGCTACACCTTC
cdr3_aa: CASTLAGGGYGYTF
j_call: TRBJ1-2
clone_size: -
v_call: TRBV7-2
d_call: -

cdr3_nt: TGCGCCAGCAGCTTGGCCGCGGGAACGACAGATACGCAGTATTTT
cdr3_aa: CASSLAAGTTDTQYF
j_call: TRBJ2-3
clone_size: -
v_call: TRBV5-1
d_call: -

cdr3_nt: TGCGCCAGCAGCCCACAGGGAAATGAAAAACTGTTTTTT
cdr3_aa: CASSPQGNEKLFF
j_call: TRBJ1-4
clone_size: -
v_call: TRBV5-1
d_call: -

cdr3_nt: TGTGCCAGCAGCTCTTCACAGACGAGACTTCTAGCCTCTGGAAACACCATATATTTT
cdr3_aa: CASSSSQTRLLASGNTIYF
j_call: TRBJ1-3
clone_size: -
v_call: TRBV3-1/TRBV3-2
d_call: -

cdr3_nt: TGTGCCAGCAGCGTGGGAACAGGGGAATACTCTGGAAACACCATATATTTT
cdr3_aa: CASSVGTGEYSGNTIYF
j_call: TRBJ1-3
clone_size: few
v_call: TRBV5-5
d_call: TRBD1

cdr3_nt: TGTGCCAGCAGCTTAATGGCGCTAGCGGGGACTTACAATGAGCAGTTCTTC
cdr3_aa: CASSLMALAGTYNEQFF
j_call: TRBJ2-1
clone_size: once
v_call: TRBV7-3
d_call: TRBD2

cdr3_nt: TGCGCCAGCAGCTTTGCGGGTGTGGAAGCTTTCTTT
cdr3_aa: CASSFAGVEAFF
j_call: TRBJ1-1
clone_size: once
v_call: TRBV5-1
d_call: -

cdr3_nt: TGTGCCAGCTCACCAAGCCTTCGACAGGGCGGCACAGATACGCAGTATTTT
cdr3_aa: CASSPSLRQGGTDTQYF
j_call: TRBJ2-3
clone_size: -
v_call: TRBV18
d_call: TRBD1

cdr3_nt: TGTGCCAGCAGCCATCGGGAAGTCGGGGAGCTGTTTTTT
cdr3_aa: CASSHREVGELFF
j_call: TRBJ2-2
clone_size: -
v_call: TRBV7-9
d_call: -

cdr3_nt: -
cdr3_aa: CASSFGPGQGSYYGYTF
j_call: TRBJ1-2
clone_size: -
v_call: TRBV7-9
d_call: -

cdr3_nt: TGTGCCAGCAGCCAAGATGAGACTGCCCGTGCCACCAATCAGCCCCAGCATTTT
cdr3_aa: CASSQDETARATNQPQHF
j_call: TRBJ1-5
clone_size: few
v_call: TRBV4-2
d_call: -

cdr3_nt: TGTGCCAGCTCCGGCCTTTCGAGACAGGGATTCAATGAGCAGTTCTTC
cdr3_aa: CASSGLSRQGFNEQFF
j_call: TRBJ2-1
clone_size: -
v_call: TRBV18
d_call: TRBD1

cdr3_nt: TGCGCCAGCAGCGATACTAGCGCCAGCTACAATGAGCAGTTCTTC
cdr3_aa: CASSDTSASYNEQFF
j_call: TRBJ2-1
clone_size: -
v_call: TRBV4-1
d_call: TRBD2

cdr3_nt: TGCGCCAGTACGGGACAGGAATCCTACGAGCAGTACTTC
cdr3_aa: CASTGQESYEQYF
j_call: TRBJ2-7
clone_size: -
v_call: TRBV5-1
d_call: TRBD1

cdr3_nt: TGCGCCAGCAGCTTGGGACAGGGGTTAGGAAACACCATATATTTT
cdr3_aa: CASSLGQGLGNTIYF
j_call: TRBJ1-3
clone_size: -
v_call: TRBV5-1
d_call: TRBD1